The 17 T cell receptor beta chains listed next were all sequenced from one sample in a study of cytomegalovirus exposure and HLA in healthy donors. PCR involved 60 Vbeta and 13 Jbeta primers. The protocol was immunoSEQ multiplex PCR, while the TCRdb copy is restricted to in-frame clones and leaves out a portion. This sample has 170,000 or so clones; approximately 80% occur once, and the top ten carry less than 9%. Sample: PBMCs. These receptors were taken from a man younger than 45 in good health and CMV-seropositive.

The CDR3 reads CASSEVLLIGTGTYEQYF. The CDR3 DNA is TGTGCCAGCAGTGAAGTCCTTTTGATCGGGACAGGGACCTACGAGCAGTACTTC. V usage is TRBV6-1 and J usage is TRBJ2-7; TRBD1 matches 9 bases. Germline loops: CDR1 MNHNS, CDR2 SASEGT. The CDR3 is 18 residues long. V was pared by 1 base and J by 2 bases, with 12 bases of the junction left unmatched.

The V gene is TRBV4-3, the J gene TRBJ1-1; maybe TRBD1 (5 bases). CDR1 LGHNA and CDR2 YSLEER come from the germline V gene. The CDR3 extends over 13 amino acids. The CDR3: CQIMGQENTEAFF. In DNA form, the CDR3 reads TGCCAAATCATGGGGCAGGAGAACACTGAAGCTTTCTTT.

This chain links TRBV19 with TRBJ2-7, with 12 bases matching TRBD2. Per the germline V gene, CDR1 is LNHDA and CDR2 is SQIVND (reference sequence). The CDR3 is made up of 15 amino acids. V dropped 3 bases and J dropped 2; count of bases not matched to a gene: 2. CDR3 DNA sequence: TGTGCCAGTAGTATGACTAGCGGGAGCGCCTACGAGCAGTACTTC. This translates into CASSMTSGSAYEQYF.

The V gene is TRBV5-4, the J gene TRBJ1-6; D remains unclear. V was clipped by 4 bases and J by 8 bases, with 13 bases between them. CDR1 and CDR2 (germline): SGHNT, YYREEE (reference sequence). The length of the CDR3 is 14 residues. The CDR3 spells CASSRRAVDSPLHF. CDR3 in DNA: TGTGCCAGCAGCAGGAGGGCGGTGGATTCACCCCTCCACTTT.

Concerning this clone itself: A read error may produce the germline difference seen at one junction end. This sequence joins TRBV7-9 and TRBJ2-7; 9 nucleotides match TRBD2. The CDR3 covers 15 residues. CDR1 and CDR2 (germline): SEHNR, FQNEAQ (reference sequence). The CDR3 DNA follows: TGTTCCAGCAGCTTCGAGGTAGCGGGAGTCTACGAGCAGTACTTC. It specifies CSSSFEVAGVYEQYF.

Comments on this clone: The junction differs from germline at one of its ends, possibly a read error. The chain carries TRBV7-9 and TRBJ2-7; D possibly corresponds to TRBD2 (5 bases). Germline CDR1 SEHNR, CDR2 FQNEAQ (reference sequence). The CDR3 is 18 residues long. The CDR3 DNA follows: TGTTCCAGCAGCTCCTCGTCTGGGGTTGTAACTGGGCGGGACGAGCAGTACTTC. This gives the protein CSSSSSSGVVTGRDEQYF.

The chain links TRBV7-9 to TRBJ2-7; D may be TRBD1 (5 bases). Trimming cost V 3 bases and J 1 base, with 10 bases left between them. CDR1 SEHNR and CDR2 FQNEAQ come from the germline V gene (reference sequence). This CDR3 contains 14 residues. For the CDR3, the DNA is TGTGCCAGCAGCTTGAATCCAGGGTCCTACGAGCAGTACTTC. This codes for CASSLNPGSYEQYF.

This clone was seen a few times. CDR3 amino acids: CASSYSTGGYGYTF. In DNA, the CDR3 is TGTGCCAGCAGTTACTCGACGGGGGGCTATGGCTACACCTTC. The chain combines TRBV6-5 with TRBJ1-2; D is possibly TRBD1 (5 bases). The CDR3 consists of 14 residues. Deletions cut 0 bases from V and 4 bases from J, with 9 bases between. Germline CDR1 and CDR2: MNHEY and SVGAGI.

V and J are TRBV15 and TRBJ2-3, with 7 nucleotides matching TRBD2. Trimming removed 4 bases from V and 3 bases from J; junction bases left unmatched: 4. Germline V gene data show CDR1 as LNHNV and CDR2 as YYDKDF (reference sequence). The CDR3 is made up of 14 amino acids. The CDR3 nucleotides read TGTGCCACCAGCAAGGGACTACAGACAGATACGCAGTATTTT. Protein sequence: CATSKGLQTDTQYF.

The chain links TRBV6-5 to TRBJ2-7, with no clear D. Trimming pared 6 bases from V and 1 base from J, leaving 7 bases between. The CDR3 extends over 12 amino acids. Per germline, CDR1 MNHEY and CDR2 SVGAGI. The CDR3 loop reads CASSSLSYEQYF. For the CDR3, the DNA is TGTGCCAGCAGCTCACTATCCTACGAGCAGTACTTC.

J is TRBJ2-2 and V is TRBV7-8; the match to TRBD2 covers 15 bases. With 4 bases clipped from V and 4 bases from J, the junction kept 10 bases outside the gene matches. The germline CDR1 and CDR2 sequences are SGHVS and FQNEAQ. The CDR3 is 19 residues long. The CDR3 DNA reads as TGTGCCAGCAGCTCCCGGACTAGCGGGGGGGCCCGCGGCACCGGGGAGCTGTTTTTT. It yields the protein CASSSRTSGGARGTGELFF.

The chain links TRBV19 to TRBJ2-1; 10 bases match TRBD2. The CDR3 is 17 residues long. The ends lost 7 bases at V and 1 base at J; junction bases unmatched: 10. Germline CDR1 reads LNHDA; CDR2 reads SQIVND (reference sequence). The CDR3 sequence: CASTGLAGEASYNEQFF. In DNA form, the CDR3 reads TGTGCCAGTACGGGGCTAGCGGGAGAGGCGTCCTACAATGAGCAGTTCTTC. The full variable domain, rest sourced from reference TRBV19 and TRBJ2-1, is DGGITQSPKYLFRKEGQNVTLSCEQNLNHDAMYWYRQDPGQGLRLIYYSQIVNDFQKGDIAEGYSVSREKKESFPLTVTSAQKNPTAFYLCASTGLAGEASYNEQFFGPGTRLTVL.

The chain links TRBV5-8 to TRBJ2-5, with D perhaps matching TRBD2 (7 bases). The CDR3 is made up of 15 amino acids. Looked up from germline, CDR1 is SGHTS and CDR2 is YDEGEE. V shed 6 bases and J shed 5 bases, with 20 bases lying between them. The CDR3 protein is CASNSGGGGLETQYF. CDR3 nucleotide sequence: TGTGCCAGCAACTCCGGGGGCGGGGGTCTGGAGACCCAGTACTTC.

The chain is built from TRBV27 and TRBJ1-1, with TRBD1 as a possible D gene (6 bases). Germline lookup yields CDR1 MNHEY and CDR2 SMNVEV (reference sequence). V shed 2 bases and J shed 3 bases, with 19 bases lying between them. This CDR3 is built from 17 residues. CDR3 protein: CASSLVFGGGHHTEAFF. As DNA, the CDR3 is TGTGCCAGCAGTTTAGTTTTTGGCGGGGGACACCACACTGAAGCTTTCTTT.

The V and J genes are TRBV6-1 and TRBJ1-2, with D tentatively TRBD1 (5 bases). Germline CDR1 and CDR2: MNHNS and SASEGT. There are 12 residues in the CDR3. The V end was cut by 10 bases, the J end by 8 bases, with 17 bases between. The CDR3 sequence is CATSGGLGGYTF. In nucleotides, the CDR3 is TGTGCCACATCCGGGGGTCTAGGGGGCTACACCTTC.

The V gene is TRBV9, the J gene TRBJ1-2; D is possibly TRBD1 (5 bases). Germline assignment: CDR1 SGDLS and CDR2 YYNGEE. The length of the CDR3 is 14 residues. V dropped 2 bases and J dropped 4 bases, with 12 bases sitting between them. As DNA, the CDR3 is TGTGCCAGCAGCGTTGGACAAGCAGCCTATGGCTACACCTTC. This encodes CASSVGQAAYGYTF.

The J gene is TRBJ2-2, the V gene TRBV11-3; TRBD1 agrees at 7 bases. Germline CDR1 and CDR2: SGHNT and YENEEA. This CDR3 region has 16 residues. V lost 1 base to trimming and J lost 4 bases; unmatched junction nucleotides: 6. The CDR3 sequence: CASSLARGGGTGELFF. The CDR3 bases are TGTGCCAGCAGCTTAGCGCGAGGGGGCGGCACCGGGGAGCTGTTTTTT. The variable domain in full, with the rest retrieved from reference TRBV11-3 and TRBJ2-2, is EAGVVQSPRYKIIEKKQPVAFWCNPISGHNTLYWYLQNLGQGPELLIRYENEEAVDDSQLPKDRFSAERLKGVDSTLKIQPAELGDSAVYLCASSLARGGGTGELFFGEGSRLTVL.